This record looks at one T cell receptor beta chain sequence and its context. Antigen specificity is unknown. PCR primers comprised 60 Vbeta and 13 Jbeta primers. The table came from immunoSEQ multiplex PCR; TCRdb's copy has only in-frame clones and leaves some out. This sample lists about 130,000 clones; its ten largest clones have 2%. The data were obtained in a study of cytomegalovirus exposure and HLA in healthy donors. The CDR3 length is 15 residues. CDR1 is SGHTA, CDR2 FQGTGA, per germline. The germline V and J ends were trimmed by 5 bases and 4 bases, with 17 bases remaining between them. Broader study findings: Accurate HLA-A and HLA-B prediction from TCR beta sequences was reported for most subjects. Immune exposure information available was restricted to CMV serostatus. TCR association rates varied by HLA locus in a later analysis, with DRB1 highest and HLA-C lowest. Some V segments, including TRBV6-2 and TRBV6-3, were excluded as indistinguishable.

This chain links TRBV7-3 with TRBJ2-5, with a possible D match to TRBD1 (6 bases). Input material: PBMCs. The receptor was derived from a woman aged 60-75 years in good health and CMV-seronegative. The chain's CDR3 is CASSPNREPGETQYF. The CDR3 DNA is TGTGCCAGCAGCCCCAACAGGGAACCTGGAGAGACCCAGTACTTC.